Listed below are T cell receptor beta chains from one sample, sequenced in a study of T cell repertoires in cytomegalovirus infection. TCRdb fed the reads into MiXCR, producing one record per CDR3 protein. This sample has approximately 750,000 distinct CDR3 sequences, with roughly 35% found just once. Specimen: PBMCs. The source is a human donor in good health (CMV status not recorded). Some clones in this sample may be carry-over from other donors' samples. CDR3s include the opening cysteine and the closing phenylalanine or tryptophan. D genes are given only for firm matches. Rows give clone size only sometimes, using once, few, many, or a class for an expanded clone.

>.|TRBV12-3/TRBV12-4|TRBJ1-5|few
TGTGCCAGCAGCCGACAGATCAATCAGCCCCAGCATTTT
CASSRQINQPQHF
>.|TRBV7-9|TRBJ2-7|.
TGTGCCAGCAGCAATCAGGAGCGCTACGAGCAGTACTTC
CASSNQERYEQYF
>TRBD1|TRBV24-1|TRBJ1-4|.
TGTGCCACCAGTGATTCGGGACAGGGCTATGCAACTAATGAAAAACTGTTTTTT
CATSDSGQGYATNEKLFF
>.|TRBV6-5|TRBJ1-1|.
TGTGCCAGCAGGACGGGGGGTCGTACGAACACTGAAGCTTTCTTT
CASRTGGRTNTEAFF
>TRBD1|TRBV7-2|TRBJ2-7|many
TGTGCCAGCAGCCGTGAGGGACAGAACTACGAGCAGTACTTC
CASSREGQNYEQYF
>TRBD1|TRBV7-8|TRBJ1-4|many
TGTGCCTCGCCGCGACAGGGAGGTGGTGAAAAACTGTTTTTT
CASPRQGGGEKLFF
>.|TRBV5-6|TRBJ2-1|.
TGTGCCAGCAGCTTGGCGCGGGCCCTCAATGAGCAGTTCTTC
CASSLARALNEQFF
>TRBD1|TRBV7-2|TRBJ2-4|many
TGTGCCAGCAGCACGACAGGGAGAAACATTCAGTACTTC
CASSTTGRNIQYF
>TRBD1|TRBV7-8|TRBJ2-3|.
TGTGCCAGCAGCTTCGGCGAAGGGACAGACACAGATACGCAGTATTTT
CASSFGEGTDTDTQYF
>TRBD1|TRBV6-1|TRBJ1-6|many
TGTGCCAGCAGTGGACAGGGGGCGAGGTCACCCCTCCACTTT
CASSGQGARSPLHF